This TCR beta chain was captured by sequencing in a study of spatial heterogeneity in lung cancer. Study overall: There were consistently more beta-chain sequences detected than alpha-chain sequences.

Study findings and constraints: Higher tumor mutation counts went along with higher counts of expanded intratumoral alpha and beta TCRs.

On this clonotype: What it recognizes is unknown.

Time point denoted: sample taken at primary tumor resection. Patients with untreated early-stage non-small cell lung cancer, numbering some 72, were the donors. The junction had 7 bases not matched to a gene; V was cut back by 8 bases and J by 6 bases. Germline V gives CDR1 ENHRY, CDR2 SYGVKD. The CDR3 length is 13 residues. TCRdb re-analysed the 5' RACE reads in MiXCR, keeping a single row per CDR3 protein. This table has more than 2,500 distinct CDR3 sequences, approximately 50% appearing once. This material consisted of lung tumor tissue, taken at surgery. The receptor was isolated from a male donor with early-stage non-small cell lung cancer. The rearrangement joins TRBV10-3 to TRBJ2-5; 9 positions match TRBD1. The CDR3 region has the DNA TGTGCCATCTCCCGGGACAGGGAACAGACCCAGTACTTC. Protein product: CAISRDREQTQYF.